The entry that follows covers one T cell receptor beta chain sequence. Authors' data handling: Reference gene primers were amplified, and this amplification served to estimate nucleated cell counts. The table came from immunoSEQ multiplex PCR; TCRdb's copy has only in-frame clones and leaves some out. The V and J calls and clone size come from that table; D and trimming were worked out from the DNA. The sample has 200,000 to 300,000 clones; 70% to 90% are singletons. The V and J ends lost 0 bases and 10 bases, in that order; junction bases with no gene match: 19. The CDR3 is made up of 18 amino acids. CDR1 is SQVTM and CDR2 is ANQGSEA in the germline V gene. The sample belongs to a study of blood T cell repertoires in COVID-19. Background on the study: Samples of COVID-19 (acute and convalescent) were obtained from the United States, Italy and Spain. Sources were T cells, B-cell-depleted T cells, or PBMCs; the material itself was cDNA or gDNA.

V and J are TRBV29-1 and TRBJ2-1, with 9 nucleotides matching TRBD2. The sequence came from a woman aged 55-70 years with active or convalescent COVID-19. Sequenced input: peripheral blood. The DNA for the CDR3 is TGCAGCGTTGAAGATTGGATCGGTGGATTAGCGGGAGAGGGGGAGCAGTTCTTC. It translates to CSVEDWIGGLAGEGEQFF.